This passage covers 30 T cell receptor beta chains from one sample sequenced in a study of cytomegalovirus exposure and HLA in healthy donors. Use of 60 Vbeta and 13 Jbeta primers characterized the PCR. The protocol was immunoSEQ multiplex PCR, while the TCRdb copy is restricted to in-frame clones and leaves out a portion. The sample lists around 200,000 clones; 70% to 80% were seen once. Sequencing was done on a sample of PBMCs. The receptors were sampled from a girl aged 2-10 years in good health and CMV-seronegative.

This clone showed up just a few times. The chain is built from TRBV6-6 and TRBJ2-2; maybe TRBD1 (6 bases). Trimming shortened V by 2 bases and J by 1 base, and 11 bases separated the two germline ends. CDR1 MNHNY and CDR2 SVGAGI come from the germline V gene (reference sequence). The CDR3 extends over 16 amino acids. The CDR3 DNA is TGTGCCAGCAGTTACGCCAGAGGGGGGAACACCGGGGAGCTGTTTTTT. Its protein is CASSYARGGNTGELFF.

This clone was counted a single time. The chain employs TRBV27 and TRBJ2-5; TRBD2 might be the D (5 bases). Trimming removed 3 bases from V and 5 bases from J, with 16 bases in between. Germline CDR1 is MNHEY and CDR2 is SMNVEV (reference sequence). The CDR3 is 15 amino acids. CDR3 DNA sequence: TGTGCCAGCAGTTTTACCGGGGTACCCAGCGAGACCCAGTACTTC. Translated: CASSFTGVPSETQYF.

This clone was observed a handful of times. The chain carries TRBV4-2 and TRBJ1-5; D gene ambiguous. The length of the CDR3 is 16 residues. Deletions cut 0 bases from V and 2 bases from J, with 11 bases between. From germline, CDR1 is LGHNA and CDR2 YNFKEQ. The DNA of the CDR3 is TGTGCCAGCAGCCAAGAAGAGGATTATGGCAATCAGCCCCAGCATTTT. This sequence encodes CASSQEEDYGNQPQHF.

Only a few counts were recorded for this clone. The CDR3 is CASSGSLAELTDTQYF. The DNA of the CDR3 is TGTGCCAGCAGTGGGTCTCTAGCGGAGCTCACAGATACGCAGTATTTT. The chain recombines TRBV27 with TRBJ2-3; 7 nucleotides line up with TRBD2. V lost 5 bases and J lost 2; bases outside the gene matches: 10. The CDR3 contains 16 residues. Germline V gene lookup returns CDR1 MNHEY and CDR2 SMNVEV (reference sequence).

J is TRBJ1-5 and V is TRBV5-1; 12 bases match TRBD1. With V trimmed by 4 bases and J by 0 bases, 5 bases remained unmatched. Germline CDR1 is SGHRS and CDR2 is YFSETQ. The CDR3 length is 17 residues. The DNA of the CDR3 is TGCGCCAGCAGCCCCGGGACAGGGGGCCATAGCAATCAGCCCCAGCATTTT. Protein: CASSPGTGGHSNQPQHF.

The rearrangement links TRBV5-6 to TRBJ2-7; no reliable D call. Trimming took 3 bases from V and 2 from J, leaving 6 bases between them. The CDR3 runs 12 residues. Germline V gene data show CDR1 as SGHDT and CDR2 as YYEEEE. Here the CDR3 DNA reads TGTGCCAGCAGCTCAGCGACCTACGAGCAGTACTTC. Its protein is CASSSATYEQYF. Filled out from reference TRBV5-6 and TRBJ2-7, the complete variable domain reads DAGVTQSPTHLIKTRGQQVTLRCSPKSGHDTVSWYQQALGQGPQFIFQYYEEEERQRGNFPDRFSGHQFPNYSSELNVNALLLGDSALYLCASSSATYEQYFGPGTRLTVT.

This clone has a single count. V gene TRBV6-6 combines with J gene TRBJ2-2, with D possibly TRBD2 on 5 matching bases. V gave up 7 bases and J gave up 7 bases, with 19 bases separating them. The CDR3 runs to 15 residues. CDR1 and CDR2 from the germline V gene are MNHNY and SVGAGI (reference sequence). The CDR3 DNA reads as TGTGCCAGCACCCCAACGAGGACTGTTGGCGGGGAGCTGTTTTTT. Translated, it gives CASTPTRTVGGELFF.

This clone has only one observation. The chain has TRBV5-4 and TRBJ2-2; 7 bases map to TRBD2. CDR3 size: 16 residues. The trim removed 2 bases at V and 3 bases at J, leaving 7 bases unmatched. The germline gives CDR1 SGHNT, CDR2 YYREEE (reference sequence). The CDR3 reads CASSFPGTTDTGELFF. The CDR3 region has the DNA TGTGCCAGCAGCTTCCCCGGGACTACTGACACCGGGGAGCTGTTTTTT.

This chain links TRBV23-1 with TRBJ1-2; TRBD1 is a possible D gene (6 bases). TRBV23-1 is designated an ORF whose function remains uncertain. The CDR3 has 16 amino acids. With 3 bases removed from V and 4 bases from J, the gap between germline ends came to 18 bases. The CDR3 nucleotides are TGCGCCAGCAGTCAGTGGTACAGGGCGGGCTTCTATGGCTACACCTTC. This translates into CASSQWYRAGFYGYTF.

The chain joins TRBV18 to TRBJ2-7, with D possibly TRBD2 on 6 matching bases. Per germline, CDR1 KGHSH and CDR2 LQKENI. V was pared by 4 bases and J by 2 bases, with 15 bases between. The CDR3 is 15 residues long. In nucleotides, the CDR3 is TGTGCCAGCTCACTTACCGGGAGTGGGACCTACGAGCAGTACTTC. Its translation is CASSLTGSGTYEQYF.

In its sample, this clone was seen once. The chain carries TRBV7-9 and TRBJ2-5; 10 bases map to TRBD1. The CDR3 extends over 16 amino acids. The germline V gene has CDR1 SEHNR and CDR2 FQNEAQ (reference sequence). V shed 4 bases, J shed 4 bases, and the junction held 9 bases outside the gene matches. The CDR3 loop is CASSSNRDRGSETQYF. The CDR3 DNA is TGTGCCAGCAGCTCTAACCGGGACAGGGGATCAGAGACCCAGTACTTC.

This sequence joins TRBV4-2 and TRBJ2-1, with 7 bases fitting TRBD1. The germline V gene encodes CDR1 LGHNA and CDR2 YNFKEQ. Trimming took 4 bases from V and 1 from J; bases not matched to a gene: 7. This CDR3 has 16 residues. The CDR3 loop is CASSLPAGGSYNEQFF. The CDR3, as DNA: TGTGCCAGCAGCCTCCCCGCAGGGGGATCCTACAATGAGCAGTTCTTC.

This chain connects TRBV11-1 to TRBJ2-7; possible D gene TRBD2, 6 bases. The germline gives CDR1 SGHAT, CDR2 FQDESV (reference sequence). Trimming removed 6 bases at V and 12 bases at J, with 18 bases between. CDR3 length equals 12 residues. Here the CDR3 reads CASSPGVYSPYF. The CDR3 region has the DNA TGTGCCAGCAGTCCGGGGGTGTACAGCCCGTACTTC. Together with reference TRBV11-1 and TRBJ2-7, the CDR3 gives the full variable domain: EAEVAQSPRYKITEKSQAVAFWCDPISGHATLYWYRQILGQGPELLVQFQDESVVDDSQLPKDRFSAERLKGVDSTLKIQPAELGDSAMYLCASSPGVYSPYFGPGTRLTVT.

This chain links TRBV27 with TRBJ2-2, with unresolved D. This CDR3 spans 12 amino acids. Germline V lookup: CDR1 MNHEY, CDR2 SMNVEV (reference sequence). V was trimmed by 5 bases and J by 7 bases, leaving 8 bases between them. The CDR3 bases are TGTGCCAGCAGTCGAAAGCACGGGGAGCTGTTTTTT. This gives the protein CASSRKHGELFF.

The chain combines TRBV29-1 with TRBJ2-1; TRBD2 matches at 10 bases. The CDR3 is 15 amino acids. V dropped 5 bases and J dropped 7; count of bases not matched to a gene: 11. Germline assignment: CDR1 SQVTM and CDR2 ANQGSEA. The CDR3 sequence is CSVRGPSGSRNEQFF. As DNA, the CDR3 is TGCAGCGTTAGGGGCCCTAGCGGGAGTCGAAATGAGCAGTTCTTC.

This chain links TRBV5-1 with TRBJ2-5; possibly TRBD1 for D (5 bases). The end of the DNA is better explained by TRBJ2-7, so the J call may be wrong. Germline V gene sequence: CDR1 SGHRS, CDR2 YFSETQ. The length of the CDR3 is 14 residues. In DNA form, the CDR3 reads TGCGCCAGCAGCTTGGAGGGGTTGGGCTACGAGCAGTACTTC. Its protein product is CASSLEGLGYEQYF.

The chain couples TRBV19 to TRBJ2-4, with no clear D. The V gene's germline CDR1 is LNHDA and CDR2 SQIVND (reference sequence). Trimming left V 5 bases short and J 8 bases short, with 13 bases between. The CDR3 runs 13 residues. The CDR3 nucleotides read TGTGCCAGTAGTCATAGCTCCCCATACATTCAGTACTTC. This gives the protein CASSHSSPYIQYF.

V gene TRBV2 combines with J gene TRBJ1-5; the D is unclear. The CDR3 contains 15 residues. Germline values: CDR1 SNHLY, CDR2 FYNNEI. Trimming removed 0 bases at V and 3 bases at J, with 9 bases between. CDR3 coding DNA: TGTGCCAGCAGTGAAGCACGGGGATCCAATCAGCCCCAGCATTTT. It codes for CASSEARGSNQPQHF.

The V gene is TRBV5-1, the J gene TRBJ2-1; 9 bases are a match to TRBD2. The germline V gene encodes CDR1 SGHRS and CDR2 YFSETQ. CDR3 size: 15 residues. The V gene end was trimmed by 2 bases and the J gene end by 1 base; junction bases not matched to a gene: 1. The CDR3 DNA reads as TGCGCCAGCAGCTTAACTAGCGGGTCCTACAATGAGCAGTTCTTC. Protein product: CASSLTSGSYNEQFF. The whole variable domain, remainder taken from reference TRBV5-1 and TRBJ2-1, is KAGVTQTPRYLIKTRGQQVTLSCSPISGHRSVSWYQQTPGQGLQFLFEYFSETQRNKGNFPGRFSGRQFSNSRSEMNVSTLELGDSALYLCASSLTSGSYNEQFFGPGTRLTVL.

CDR3 sequence (DNA): TGTGCCAGCTCACCTGGACTGGAGGAGCAGTACTTC. Translating gives CASSPGLEEQYF. The rearrangement uses TRBV18 and TRBJ2-7; a possible D gene is TRBD2 (5 bases). Trimming pared 3 bases from V and 7 bases from J, leaving 10 bases between. The CDR3 is 12 amino acids. CDR1 is KGHSH and CDR2 is LQKENI in the germline V gene.

V and J are TRBV13 and TRBJ2-7; TRBD1 agrees at 10 bases. CDR1 is PRHDT, CDR2 FYEKMQ, per germline (reference sequence). With V trimmed by 4 bases and J by 4 bases, 7 bases remained unmatched. The CDR3 runs to 15 residues. CDR3 loop: CASSSPGQGIYEQYF. CDR3 sequence (DNA): TGTGCCAGCAGCTCACCGGGACAGGGGATATACGAGCAGTACTTC.

This chain joins TRBV4-1 and TRBJ2-5, with TRBD2 matching 10 bases. The CDR3 is 16 residues long. Trimming cost V 1 base and J 1 base; bases outside gene matches: 3. The germline V gene encodes CDR1 MGHRA and CDR2 YSYEKL. The CDR3 DNA reads as TGCGCCAGCAGCCAAGGGCTAGCGGGGGCCCAAGAGACCCAGTACTTC. Amino acid sequence: CASSQGLAGAQETQYF.

As for this clone: The sample has other DNA sequences that encode this CDR3 too. V and J are TRBV27 and TRBJ2-7, with 7 bases identical to TRBD1. V shed 5 bases, J shed 1 base, and the junction held 2 bases outside the gene matches. CDR1 MNHEY and CDR2 SMNVEV come from the germline V gene (reference sequence). The CDR3 is made up of 13 amino acids. The CDR3 DNA reads as TGTGCCAGCAGTCTACAGGGGTCCTACGAGCAGTACTTC. It encodes CASSLQGSYEQYF.

V gene TRBV7-6 combines with J gene TRBJ2-5; TRBD1 aligns across 7 bases. After removal of 5 bases from V and 5 bases from J, the junction contained 8 bases not matched to a gene. Germline V gene lookup returns CDR1 SGHVS and CDR2 FNYEAQ. This CDR3 region has 14 residues. CDR3 nucleotides: TGTGCCAGCAGCCCCACAGGGGACGGGGAGACCCAGTACTTC. Residues: CASSPTGDGETQYF.

The V and J genes are TRBV6-5 and TRBJ1-2; TRBD1 matches 10 bases. J gave up 8 bases and V 0 bases, and 9 bases lay outside the gene matches. The germline CDR1 and CDR2 sequences are MNHEY and SVGAGI. CDR3 length: 16 amino acids. CDR3 residues: CASSYSLTGGWKGYTF. The CDR3 bases are TGTGCCAGCAGTTACTCACTGACAGGGGGCTGGAAAGGCTACACCTTC.

The chain has TRBV14 and TRBJ1-1, with TRBD1 as a possible D gene (5 bases). Germline assignment: CDR1 SGHDN and CDR2 FVKESK. The CDR3 has 15 amino acids. The V end lost 4 bases, the J end lost 5 bases, and 17 bases lay between the germline ends. The CDR3, as DNA: TGTGCCAGCAGCCCCCGGTTCGGGGGAAGGACTGAAGCTTTCTTT. Translating it yields CASSPRFGGRTEAFF.

The rearrangement links TRBV9 to TRBJ1-2; D might be TRBD1 (5 bases). This CDR3 has 13 amino acids. From germline, CDR1 is SGDLS and CDR2 YYNGEE. V was cut by 7 bases and J by 3 bases, with 13 bases left in between. The CDR3 bases are TGTGCCAGCGGTGGGGCCCGCCACTATGGCTACACCTTC. Translating gives CASGGARHYGYTF.

The chain couples TRBV10-3 to TRBJ2-2, with D possibly matching TRBD1 (8 bases). The CDR3 contains 16 residues. V shed 3 bases and J shed 8 bases, with 19 bases lying between them. Germline V gene data show CDR1 as ENHRY and CDR2 as SYGVKD. CDR3 bases: TGTGCCATCAGTGAACGGACAGGGACGGGGGGAGGGGAGCTGTTTTTT. It translates to CAISERTGTGGGELFF.

The chain couples TRBV19 to TRBJ2-1; 9 nucleotides agree with TRBD2. Looked up from germline, CDR1 is LNHDA and CDR2 is SQIVND (reference sequence). Trimming took 7 bases from V and 6 from J; bases not matched to a gene: 7. The CDR3 covers 14 residues. CDR3 sequence: CASTGLALGNEQFF. The CDR3 region has the DNA TGTGCCAGTACGGGACTAGCATTGGGCAATGAGCAGTTCTTC.

The chain uses TRBV30 and TRBJ2-1; weak D call: TRBD2 (6 bases). This CDR3 has 13 residues. V was cut by 6 bases and J by 5 bases, with 14 bases left in between. Germline lookup yields CDR1 GTSNPN and CDR2 SVGIG (reference sequence). CDR3 nucleotide sequence: TGTGCCTGTCGGAGGGTAGTGGACAATGAGCAGTTCTTC. Translating it yields CACRRVVDNEQFF.